This T cell receptor (beta chain) came from a study of T-cell memory formation after mild COVID-19. One entry per CDR3 protein, called by TCRdb with MiXCR from the 5' RACE reads. Of about 130,000 distinct CDR3 sequences detected, less than 6.5% appear once; the ten largest clones hold approximately 2%. The V gene end was trimmed by 2 bases and the J gene end by 3 bases; junction bases not matched to a gene: 3. CDR3 length equals 15 residues. Material: PBMCs or a T cell subset sorted from them (not recorded which). The chain is built from TRBV12-3 or TRBV12-4 and TRBJ2-7; 11 bases are a match to TRBD2. The TCR comes from an adult woman who had mild COVID-19 (a few samples of this study predate the infection). Cell type and time point are not known. The DNA of the CDR3 is TGTGCCAGCAGTTTAAGTCTAGCGGGAGGCTACGAGCAGTACTTC. Translation: CASSLSLAGGYEQYF.